The following is a TCR beta chain sequence with its context. Arm-PCR of CDR3 regions with iRepertoire HTBI primers generated TCR beta libraries. TCRdb re-called the multiplex PCR reads with MiXCR, one entry per CDR3 protein. In the table there are about 660,000 distinct CDR3 sequences, 25% to 30% of which are singletons. Trimming took 4 bases from V and 6 from J, leaving 12 bases between them. Germline assignment: CDR1 GTSNPN and CDR2 SVGIG (reference sequence). The CDR3 totals 12 residues. The record originates from a study of regulatory T cells in long-lasting Graves disease. The time point is: persistent/refractory GD, antithyroid drugs over 5 years with positive TRAb. Extracted RNA from PBMCs served as the source of the TCR library.

Sequenced material: peripheral blood mononuclear cells (PBMCs), taken when the disease was refractory, from a patient treated with antithyroid drugs. The sequence derives from a female donor with Graves disease. This chain connects TRBV30 to TRBJ2-5; D not resolved. For the CDR3, the DNA is TGTGCCTGGACGCCGGGTATGCAGACCCAGTACTTC. Translation gives CAWTPGMQTQYF.